The 23 T cell receptor beta chains in this list originate from one sample, sequenced in a study of radiation and T cells in renal cell carcinoma. Sample time point: blood 2 weeks post-SBRT. Treatment noted: 15 Gy SBRT to primary tumor, nephrectomy 4 weeks later. Clones were read by immunoSEQ multiplex PCR, and TCRdb kept only the in-frame ones, dropping some. This table has 120,000 or so clones, 65% to 85% appearing once. Sequenced material: blood, taken from a patient whose treatment included radiotherapy and nephrectomy. These receptors were collected from a man aged 45 to 65 with renal cell carcinoma.

The rearrangement uses TRBV28 and TRBJ2-6; TRBD1 or TRBD2 may be the D gene (5 bases each). Germline CDR1 is MDHEN and CDR2 is SYDVKM. V was trimmed by 1 base and J by 1 base, leaving 11 bases between them. The CDR3 sequence is 17 residues long. This chain's CDR3 is CASSLYRDGSGANVLTF. CDR3 in DNA: TGTGCCAGCAGTTTATACCGGGACGGGTCTGGGGCCAACGTCCTGACTTTC. The complete variable domain, with remaining parts taken from reference TRBV28 and TRBJ2-6, reads DVKVTQSSRYLVKRTGEKVFLECVQDMDHENMFWYRQDPGLGLRLIYFSYDVKMKEKGDIPEGYSVSREKKERFSLILESASTNQTSMYLCASSLYRDGSGANVLTFGAGSRLTVL.

The chain uses TRBV9 and TRBJ1-1, with a tentative D call TRBD1 (6 bases). The CDR3 is made up of 15 amino acids. V was trimmed by 3 bases and J by 4 bases, leaving 16 bases between them. Per germline, CDR1 SGDLS and CDR2 YYNGEE. The chain's CDR3 is CASSASGADATEAFF. CDR3 sequence (DNA): TGTGCCAGCAGCGCCTCAGGGGCTGATGCCACTGAAGCTTTCTTT.

The J gene is TRBJ2-3, the V gene TRBV6-1, with 8 bases identical to TRBD2. The germline V gene has CDR1 MNHNS and CDR2 SASEGT. This CDR3 contains 17 residues. Trimming cost V 3 bases and J 2 bases; bases outside gene matches: 10. The CDR3 is CASSDPPGGRITDTQYF. The CDR3 coding sequence is TGTGCCAGCAGTGATCCCCCTGGCGGGAGGATCACAGATACGCAGTATTTT.

The chain recombines TRBV29-1 with TRBJ1-3, with D tentatively TRBD1 (5 bases). The germline V gene has CDR1 SQVTM and CDR2 ANQGSEA. CDR3 length equals 13 residues. V was cut by 5 bases and J by 1 base, with 9 bases left in between. The DNA of the CDR3 is TGCAGCGTTCAAGGGGTGTCTGGAAACACCATATATTTT. This encodes CSVQGVSGNTIYF.

This chain uses TRBV5-3 with TRBJ2-5; weak D call: TRBD1 (6 bases). TRBV5-3 is recorded as an ORF, its role being uncertain. V was clipped by 8 bases and J by 0 bases, with 8 bases between them. CDR3 size: 12 residues. The CDR3, as DNA: TGTGCCAGTTGGGGGCACCAAGAGACCCAGTACTTC. Its protein product is CASWGHQETQYF.

The chain couples TRBV23-1 to TRBJ1-2; 10 bases match TRBD1. TRBV23-1 qualifies as an ORF whose function is uncertain. There are 17 residues in the CDR3. The J segment lost 2 bases and the V segment lost 3 bases, leaving 9 bases of the junction unmatched. CDR3 sequence: CASSQCRQGAGNYGYTF. CDR3 sequence (DNA): TGCGCCAGCAGTCAGTGTCGACAGGGGGCAGGGAACTATGGCTACACCTTC.

CDR3 sequence (DNA): TGTGCCAGCTCACCTGGATCGGACAGGTCCTACGAGCAGTACTTC. Translating it yields CASSPGSDRSYEQYF. The V and J genes are TRBV18 and TRBJ2-7; 7 bases fit TRBD1. V dropped 3 bases and J dropped 1; count of bases not matched to a gene: 6. Germline lookup yields CDR1 KGHSH and CDR2 LQKENI. CDR3 length: 15 residues. Filled out from reference TRBV18 and TRBJ2-7, the complete variable domain reads NAGVMQNPRHLVRRRGQEARLRCSPMKGHSHVYWYRQLPEEGLKFMVYLQKENIIDESGMPKERFSAEFPKEGPSILRIQQVVRGDSAAYFCASSPGSDRSYEQYFGPGTRLTVT.

The gene calls are TRBV9 and TRBJ1-6, with D unclear. The CDR3 is 15 residues long. The germline CDR1 and CDR2 sequences are SGDLS and YYNGEE. Trimming took off 0 bases at V and 6 bases at J, with 10 bases between the two ends. The CDR3 is CASSVGADINSPLHF. CDR3 coding DNA: TGTGCCAGCAGCGTAGGGGCGGATATTAATTCACCCCTCCACTTT.

The chain links TRBV11-3 to TRBJ2-1; D possibly corresponds to TRBD2 (6 bases). V shed 2 bases and J shed 6 bases, with 20 bases lying between them. The CDR3 consists of 17 residues. Germline V gene sequence: CDR1 SGHNT, CDR2 YENEEA. The CDR3 region has the DNA TGTGCCAGCAGCTTACGTTCCTCAGCGGGCGGCGGCAATGAGCAGTTCTTC. Translated, it gives CASSLRSSAGGGNEQFF.

This chain joins TRBV29-1 and TRBJ2-1; 11 bases are shared with TRBD1. The CDR3 totals 15 residues. From germline, CDR1 is SQVTM and CDR2 ANQGSEA. The ends lost 3 bases at V and 3 bases at J; junction bases unmatched: 4. Written as DNA, the CDR3 is TGCAGCGTTGAGGGGGGACAGGGGGTCTACAATGAGCAGTTCTTC. Residues: CSVEGGQGVYNEQFF.

The rearrangement uses TRBV28 and TRBJ1-2; D not certain. The V and J ends lost 6 bases and 4 bases respectively, with 18 bases between them. Germline-derived CDR1 and CDR2 are MDHEN and SYDVKM. This CDR3 is 15 amino acids long. Here the CDR3 DNA reads TGTGCCAGCAGCCCAAACCTGGCACGGGGCTATGGCTACACCTTC. Translated: CASSPNLARGYGYTF.

V is TRBV19 and J is TRBJ2-5; TRBD2 matches 9 bases. With 5 bases clipped from V and 5 bases from J, the junction kept 9 bases outside the gene matches. The germline V gene encodes CDR1 LNHDA and CDR2 SQIVND (reference sequence). The CDR3 spans 15 residues. The CDR3 DNA is TGTGCCAGTAGTTTCGAGCTAGCGGGACGGGAGACCCAGTACTTC. Translating it yields CASSFELAGRETQYF.

This clone was seen a single time. This chain links TRBV7-8 with TRBJ2-2; a weak D match, TRBD2 (5 bases). Germline lookup yields CDR1 SGHVS and CDR2 FQNEAQ. CDR3 length equals 14 residues. Trimming removed 4 bases from V and 6 bases from J, with 12 bases in between. The CDR3 loop reads CASSSGLRAGELFF. The CDR3 coding sequence is TGTGCCAGCAGCTCAGGACTGCGGGCCGGGGAGCTGTTTTTT.

V and J are TRBV5-1 and TRBJ1-3; a possible D gene is TRBD1 (5 bases). V lost 3 bases and J lost 2, with 18 bases in between. Looked up from germline, CDR1 is SGHRS and CDR2 is YFSETQ. There are 17 residues in the CDR3. The CDR3 nucleotides are TGCGCCAGCAGCTCCGCGGCCGGCGGGGGTACTGGAAACACCATATATTTT. Translated: CASSSAAGGGTGNTIYF. Supplemented by reference TRBV5-1 and TRBJ1-3, the full variable domain reads KAGVTQTPRYLIKTRGQQVTLSCSPISGHRSVSWYQQTPGQGLQFLFEYFSETQRNKGNFPGRFSGRQFSNSRSEMNVSTLELGDSALYLCASSSAAGGGTGNTIYFGEGSWLTVV.

The chain couples TRBV11-2 to TRBJ2-2, with 9 bases fitting TRBD1. The CDR3 has 15 amino acids. Germline V gives CDR1 SGHAT, CDR2 FQNNGV. J was trimmed by 1 base and V by 3 bases; bases with no gene match: 0. The CDR3 protein is CASSLDRGNTGELFF. CDR3 nucleotide sequence: TGTGCCAGCAGCTTGGACAGGGGGAACACCGGGGAGCTGTTTTTT.

The chain employs TRBV18 and TRBJ2-7; D gene unclear. The CDR3 spans 14 residues. Germline V gene sequence: CDR1 KGHSH, CDR2 LQKENI. V was pared by 5 bases and J by 4 bases, with 15 bases between. CDR3 bases: TGTGCCAGCTCAAAGGAACGTACATCTTACGAGCAGTACTTC. This codes for CASSKERTSYEQYF.

The chain employs TRBV5-4 and TRBJ2-7; D is possibly TRBD1 (8 bases). V shed 0 bases and J shed 4 bases, with 14 bases lying between them. Germline CDR1 is SGHNT and CDR2 is YYREEE (reference sequence). The CDR3 runs to 15 residues. CDR3 DNA: TGTGCCAGCAGCTTGGCTGACAGGGGAGGGTACGAGCAGTACTTC. Translated: CASSLADRGGYEQYF.

The chain couples TRBV9 to TRBJ2-1; 7 bases are a match to TRBD2. This CDR3 region has 18 residues. Germline CDR1 SGDLS, CDR2 YYNGEE. V lost 0 bases and J lost 4; bases outside the gene matches: 13. The CDR3 coding sequence is TGTGCCAGCAGCGTAGCGATTTCAACCGGGGGGACTTACAATGAGCAGTTCTTC. Translated: CASSVAISTGGTYNEQFF.

The chain combines TRBV7-9 with TRBJ2-7, with 8 bases identical to TRBD2. From germline, CDR1 is SEHNR and CDR2 FQNEAQ (reference sequence). V was clipped by 5 bases and J by 3 bases; unmatched bases: 21. The CDR3 sequence is 19 residues long. The CDR3 coding sequence is TGTGCCAGCAGCACCGATACTCCGCGGGGGGAAAACACTTTCTACGAGCAGTACTTC. Translation gives CASSTDTPRGENTFYEQYF.

The genes are TRBV2 and TRBJ2-7; TRBD2 matches at 8 bases. V was pared by 0 bases and J by 3 bases, with 4 bases of the junction left unmatched. This CDR3 has 15 amino acids. Germline V gives CDR1 SNHLY, CDR2 FYNNEI. Here the CDR3 reads CASSEALAGSYEQYF. DNA for the CDR3: TGTGCCAGCAGTGAAGCTTTAGCGGGAAGCTACGAGCAGTACTTC. The complete variable domain, with remaining parts taken from reference TRBV2 and TRBJ2-7, reads EPEVTQTPSHQVTQMGQEVILRCVPISNHLYFYWYRQILGQKVEFLVSFYNNEISEKSEIFDDQFSVERPDGSNFTLKIRSTKLEDSAMYFCASSEALAGSYEQYFGPGTRLTVT.

V and J are TRBV27 and TRBJ2-1; D is uncertain. CDR1 MNHEY and CDR2 SMNVEV come from the germline V gene (reference sequence). V dropped 0 bases and J dropped 7 bases, with 7 bases sitting between them. This CDR3 has 13 amino acids. The CDR3 is CASSLSGRNEQFF. DNA of the CDR3: TGTGCCAGCAGTTTATCAGGCCGTAATGAGCAGTTCTTC.

The rearrangement links TRBV5-1 to TRBJ1-2; 8 bases are shared with TRBD1. The trim removed 1 base at V and 4 bases at J, leaving 9 bases unmatched. The germline V gene has CDR1 SGHRS and CDR2 YFSETQ. The CDR3 extends over 16 amino acids. CDR3 protein: CASSLSQVGTGYGYTF. In DNA, the CDR3 is TGCGCCAGCAGCTTGAGTCAAGTGGGGACAGGCTATGGCTACACCTTC.

This clone came up a few times. CDR3 coding DNA: TGTGCCAGCACCGAGGGGAGGGGGACTGAAGCTTTCTTT. It encodes CASTEGRGTEAFF. The chain is built from TRBV7-2 and TRBJ1-1; perhaps TRBD1 as D (6 bases). Looked up from germline, CDR1 is SGHTA and CDR2 is FQGNSA. The CDR3 is made up of 13 amino acids. Trimming took off 7 bases at V and 5 bases at J, with 14 bases between the two ends.